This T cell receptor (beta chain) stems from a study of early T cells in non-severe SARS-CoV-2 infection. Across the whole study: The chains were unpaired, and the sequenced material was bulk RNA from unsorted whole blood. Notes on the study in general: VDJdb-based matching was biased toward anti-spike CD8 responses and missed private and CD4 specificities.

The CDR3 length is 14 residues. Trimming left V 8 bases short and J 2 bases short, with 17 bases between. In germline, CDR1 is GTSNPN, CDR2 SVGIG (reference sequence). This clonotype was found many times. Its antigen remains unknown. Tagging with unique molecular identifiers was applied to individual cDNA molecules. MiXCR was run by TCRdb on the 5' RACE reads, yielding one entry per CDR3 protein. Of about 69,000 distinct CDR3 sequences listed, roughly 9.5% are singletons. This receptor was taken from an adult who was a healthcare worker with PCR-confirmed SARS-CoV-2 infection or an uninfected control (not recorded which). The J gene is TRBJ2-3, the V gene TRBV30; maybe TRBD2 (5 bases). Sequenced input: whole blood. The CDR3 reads CARAGPTNTDTQYF. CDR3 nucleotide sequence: TGTGCCCGGGCGGGCCCGACTAACACAGATACGCAGTATTTT.